The rows below give T cell receptor beta chains drawn from one sample of a study of tumor-infiltrating lymphocytes in primary liver carcinoma. MiXCR was run by TCRdb on the multiplex PCR reads, yielding one entry per CDR3 protein. The sample records about 48,000 distinct CDR3 sequences, about 70% being singletons. Sequencing was performed on liver tumor tissue from sampling region 3. The origin of the receptors is a man in his forties with primary liver carcinoma and hepatitis B virus infection. Each CDR3 is given with its conserved first and last residue. The D gene is left open where the match is weak. Clone size is not always given. Where it is, it says once, few, many or a class for expanded clones.

.	TRBV6-1	TRBJ2-4	.	CTSNEGFLAKNIQYF	TGTACCAGCAATGAAGGCTTCCTAGCCAAAAACATTCAGTACTTC
.	TRBV10-3	TRBJ1-5	.	CAISEGPSNKPQHF	TGTGCCATCAGTGAAGGGCCGAGCAATAAGCCTCAGCATTTT
TRBD1	TRBV29-1	TRBJ2-1	.	CSELPGQWVGEQFF	TGCAGCGAATTGCCGGGACAGTGGGTGGGTGAGCAGTTCTTC
.	TRBV7-9	TRBJ1-6	.	CASSLGFNSSPLHF	TGTGCCAGCAGCTTAGGTTTCAATAGTTCACCCCTCCACTTT
.	TRBV12-3/TRBV12-4	TRBJ1-5	few	CASSSGAGMGNQPQHF	TGTGCCAGCAGTTCAGGTGCTGGGATGGGTAATCAGCCCCAGCATTTT
TRBD2	TRBV30	TRBJ2-3	.	CAWSPQLCSGLPVSPDTQYF	TGTGCCTGGAGTCCCCAACTGTGTAGCGGGCTGCCCGTTTCCCCAGATACGCAGTATTTT
.	TRBV13	TRBJ2-7	few	CASSLRREQYF	TGTGCCAGCAGCTTACGGAGGGAGCAGTACTTC
.	TRBV18	TRBJ2-3	.	CASLPPTTDTQYF	TGTGCCAGCTTACCACCAACCACAGATACGCAGTATTTT
.	TRBV4-2	TRBJ1-1	.	CASSHPTWNEAFF	TGTGCCAGCAGCCACCCCACATGGAATGAAGCTTTCTTT
.	TRBV11-2	TRBJ2-7	.	CASSLTDCTYEQYF	TGTGCCAGCAGCTTAACTGACTGTACCTACGAGCAGTACTTT
.	TRBV6-5	TRBJ2-7	.	CVSSYSRGVLAYEQYF	TGTGTCAGCAGCTACTCTAGGGGGGTTCTGGCCTACGAGCAGTACTTC
.	TRBV6-6	TRBJ1-6	.	CASSYFLRAPRWNSPLRF	TGCGCCAGCAGTTACTTTCTCCGGGCCCCGAGGTGGAATTCACCCCTCCGCTTT
.	TRBV11-2	TRBJ2-1	.	CVSSLVGNGQFF	TGTGTCAGCAGCTTAGTTGGGAATGGGCAGTTCTTC
.	TRBV12-3/TRBV12-4	TRBJ1-1	.	CASGRGRTTEAFF	TGTGCCAGCGGTCGGGGAAGGACAACTGAAGCATTCTTT
.	TRBV6-5	TRBJ2-1	.	CASSPRGNNEQFF	TGTGCCAGCAGCCCTAGAGGGAACAATGAACAGTTCTTC
.	TRBV4-1	TRBJ2-1	.	CASSHAGGCNVQFF	TGCGCCAGCAGCCACGCAGGAGGGTGCAATGTGCAGTTCTTC
TRBD1	TRBV29-1	TRBJ2-1	.	CSVEWDRIRSCNERFF	TGCAGCGTTGAATGGGACAGGATTAGATCTTGCAATGAGCGGTTTTTC
TRBD1	TRBV6-4	TRBJ2-2	many	CASSGPGTEHTGELFF	TGTGCCAGCAGTGGTCCCGGGACAGAGCACACCGGGGAGCTGTTTTTT
.	TRBV11-2	TRBJ2-1	.	CTSSPEYNEQFF	TGTACTAGTAGCCCGGAGTACAATGAGCAGTTCTTC
TRBD2	TRBV11-1	TRBJ2-1	.	CASSLAGLARSYNEQFF	TGTGCCAGCAGCTTAGCGGGACTAGCTCGCTCATACAATGAGCAGTTCTTC
TRBD2	TRBV24-1	TRBJ2-3	few	CATTLGPTSGRVPDTQYF	TGTGCCACCACCCTGGGGCCGACTAGCGGGAGGGTGCCAGATACGCAGTATTTT
TRBD1	TRBV23-1	TRBJ2-5	many	CASREDRAQETQYF	TGCGCCAGCAGAGAGGACAGGGCACAAGAGACCCAGTACTTC
TRBD1	TRBV7-3	TRBJ2-1	many	CASSTQGDEQFF	TGTGCCAGCAGCACACAGGGGGATGAGCAGTTCTTC
.	TRBV18	TRBJ1-1	once	CASSPLIQSGTEAFF	TGTGCCAGCTCACCACTCATACAATCGGGCACTGAAGCTTTCTTT
TRBD1	TRBV6-1	TRBJ1-2	.	CDSSERVDTGDHGYAF	TGTGACAGCAGTGAAAGGGTGGATACAGGGGATCATGGCTACGCCTTC
TRBD1	TRBV11-2	TRBJ2-2	once	CASLPQGVYTGELFF	TGTGCCAGTCTCCCACAGGGGGTGTACACCGGGGAGCTGTTTTTT
.	TRBV4-1	TRBJ1-6	.	CASSFDKCSYNSPPHF	TGCGCCAGCAGCTTCGACAAGTGCTCCTATAATTCACCCCCCCACTTT
TRBD2	TRBV30	TRBJ2-3	.	CACSPQLGSGLPVSRDTQYF	TGTGCCTGCAGTCCCCAACTGGGTAGCGGGTTGCCCGTTTCCCGAGATACGCAGTATTTT
.	TRBV28	TRBJ1-1	.	CASHSRGLNTEPFF	TGTGCCAGTCACAGCCGGGGATTGAACACTGAACCTTTCTTT
TRBD2	TRBV10-2	TRBJ2-5	.	CASSELKEVAGETQYF	TGTGCCAGCAGTGAGTTGAAGGAAGTAGCGGGAGAGACCCAGTACTTC
TRBD2	TRBV7-2	TRBJ2-7	.	CASTLAETAYERYF	TGTGCCAGCACGCTAGCGGAAACTGCCTACGAGCGGTACTTC
TRBD1	TRBV13	TRBJ1-2	.	CTSSLGQGSTF	TGTACCAGCAGTTTAGGACAGGGCTCCACCTTC
.	TRBV13	TRBJ2-3	.	CASGFSESTDTQCF	TGTGCCAGCGGCTTTTCCGAAAGCACAGATACGCAGTGTTTT
.	TRBV7-9	TRBJ2-1	.	CASTSVQGDNEQFF	TGTGCCAGCACCTCGGTACAGGGCGACAATGAGCAATTCTTC
TRBD1	TRBV6-6	TRBJ2-1	many	CASSYSSRGFIYEQFF	TGTGCCAGCAGTTATTCTTCCAGGGGGTTCATCTATGAGCAGTTCTTC
TRBD1	TRBV4-1	TRBJ2-2	.	CTSSPDRGNAGELFF	TGCACCAGCAGTCCGGACAGGGGGAATGCCGGGGAGCTGTTTTTT
TRBD1	TRBV14	TRBJ2-1	once	CASGQARGQGPEQFF	TGTGCCAGCGGCCAAGCGAGGGGACAGGGGCCTGAGCAGTTCTTC
.	TRBV11-2	TRBJ2-2	.	CASSHRWRLFF	TGTGCCAGCAGCCACCGCTGGCGGCTGTTTTTT
.	TRBV11-2	TRBJ2-5	once	CARRSRDSAHQETKYF	TGTGCCAGGAGATCCCGGGACTCGGCCCACCAAGAGACCAAGTACTTT
.	TRBV11-2	TRBJ2-5	.	CASNLVSGGCRQETQYF	TGTGCCAGCAACTTAGTCAGTGGGGGTTGTCGGCAAGAGACCCAGTACTTC
.	TRBV12-3/TRBV12-4	TRBJ2-7	.	CVSRLQGYEQYF	TGTGTCAGCAGATTACAGGGCTACGAGCAGTACTTC
.	TRBV5-1	TRBJ2-7	.	CASIDLGAEQYF	TGCGCCAGCATCGATTTAGGGGCCGAACAGTACTTC
.	TRBV28	TRBJ2-3	few	CASSAPVGGSNQPQYF	TGTGCCAGCAGTGCACCAGTTGGGGGTAGTAATCAGCCCCAGTATTTT
.	TRBV11-2	TRBJ2-1	.	CASSSDPRMTWSYNEQFF	TGTGCCAGCAGCTCTGACCCTAGGATGACCTGGAGTTACAATGAGCAGTTCTTC
.	TRBV11-2	TRBJ2-7	.	CASIPLEAAHYVQYF	TGTGCCAGCATCCCCTTGGAGGCGGCCCACTACGTGCAGTACTTC
TRBD1	TRBV6-5	TRBJ1-1	many	CASRPTGPNTEAFF	TGTGCCAGCAGACCGACAGGGCCGAACACTGAAGCTTTCTTT